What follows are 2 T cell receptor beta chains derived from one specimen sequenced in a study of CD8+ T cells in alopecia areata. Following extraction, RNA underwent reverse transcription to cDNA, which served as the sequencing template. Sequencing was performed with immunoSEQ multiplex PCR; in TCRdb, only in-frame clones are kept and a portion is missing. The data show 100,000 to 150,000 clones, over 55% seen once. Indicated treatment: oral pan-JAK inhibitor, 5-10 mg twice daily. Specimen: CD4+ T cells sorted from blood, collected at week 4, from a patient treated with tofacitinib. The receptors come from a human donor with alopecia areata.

This CDR3 reads CASSQGQGASEAFF. The CDR3 coding sequence is TGTGCCAGCAGCCAAGGACAGGGGGCTTCTGAAGCTTTCTTT. The chain employs TRBV4-2 and TRBJ1-1; 10 nucleotides align to TRBD1. The CDR3 runs 14 residues. CDR1 is LGHNA, CDR2 YNFKEQ, per germline. V shed 1 base, J shed 6 bases, and the junction held 2 bases outside the gene matches.

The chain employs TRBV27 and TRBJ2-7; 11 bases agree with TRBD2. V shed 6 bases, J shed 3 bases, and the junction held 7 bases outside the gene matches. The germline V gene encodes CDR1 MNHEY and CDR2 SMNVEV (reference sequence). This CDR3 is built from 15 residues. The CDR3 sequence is CASRILAGGHYEQYF. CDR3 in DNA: TGTGCCAGCAGGATTCTAGCGGGAGGACACTACGAGCAGTACTTC.